This is a list of T cell receptor beta chains from one sample in a study of blood T cell dynamics during melanoma immunotherapy. Here immunoSEQ multiplex PCR was the method, and the copy in TCRdb shows in-frame clones only, minus some. This sample yields around 3,800 clones, of which more than 95% are seen a single time; around 1.7% belongs to the top ten. This sample comprised effector memory CD8+ T cells from blood, obtained from a patient treated with checkpoint blockade. These receptors all stem from a human donor with melanoma. The CDR3 runs from the conserved cysteine through the conserved F or W.

V gene	CDR3 length	J gene	CDR3 protein
TRBV6-6	12	TRBJ2-2	CASSYSPGELFF
TRBV7-9	13	TRBJ1-2	CASSLTVGDGYTF
TRBV9	17	TRBJ1-6	CASSSNRDGDYNSPLHF
TRBV4-1	16	TRBJ2-7	CASSQDAAGGGSEQYF
TRBV27	12	TRBJ1-2	CASSPGSDGYTF
TRBV7-7	16	TRBJ2-7	CASSPRGGRTSYEQYF
TRBV7-9	13	TRBJ2-1	CASSLVRDRVPFF
TRBV4-1	15	TRBJ2-5	CASSPEGGGFFPQYF
TRBV27	12	TRBJ2-7	CASSMGGSEQYF
TRBV12-5	15	TRBJ2-3	CASGLPDLDTDTQYF
TRBV27	15	TRBJ2-7	CASSLRGAVSYEQYF
TRBV15	14	TRBJ2-7	CATSFRPSSYEQYF
TRBV7-2	14	TRBJ2-7	CASSSPGTASEQYF
TRBV5-6	14	TRBJ1-1	CASSLAGPNTEAFF
TRBV28	14	TRBJ2-2	CASSLTGSIGELFF
TRBV2	12	-	CASNGQDYEQYF
TRBV19	14	TRBJ2-7	CASGWTGQSYEQYF
TRBV6-5	15	TRBJ2-6	CASSNKVSGANVLTF
TRBV7-9	16	TRBJ2-3	CASSLGTSGLTDTQYF
TRBV7-6	15	TRBJ2-2	CASSHGTGGAGELFF
TRBV27	15	TRBJ2-2	CATLKRDSLAGELFF
TRBV19	20	TRBJ2-1	CASLGPGLAARESSYNEQFF
TRBV14	14	TRBJ2-2	CASRASSNTGELFF
TRBV7-2	15	TRBJ2-4	CASSLAPRGFDIQYF
TRBV11-1	14	TRBJ2-7	CASSPPWGPYEQYF
TRBV29-1	13	TRBJ2-7	CSVKGSGAYEQYF
TRBV11-2	16	TRBJ2-1	CASSSRGGSRGDEQFF
TRBV28	15	TRBJ1-3	CASSSYRDHGNTIYF
TRBV28	20	TRBJ2-1	CASSLASSPQGGTDYNEQFF
TRBV28	15	TRBJ2-1	CASSLEVAGGNEQFF
TRBV14	15	TRBJ2-7	CASSLTSGNYYEQYF
TRBV5-1	13	TRBJ2-4	CASSSGAADIQYF